A selection of T cell receptor beta chains follows, all from one sample in a study of cytomegalovirus exposure and HLA in healthy donors. Here immunoSEQ multiplex PCR was the method, and the copy in TCRdb shows in-frame clones only, minus some. This table holds about 110,000 clones, around 86% found once. Input material: PBMCs. Receptors were obtained from a man between 35 and 55 years old in good health and CMV-seronegative. Both conserved end residues are part of each CDR3. Each record gives: clone size, V gene, J gene, D gene, CDR3 protein, CDR3 DNA. A D gene is named only where the DNA matches it firmly. The listing skips clone size in some rows; elsewhere it reads once, few, many or a size class.

clone size: few
V gene: TRBV9
J gene: TRBJ1-2
D gene: .
CDR3 protein: CASSEGREYGYTF
CDR3 DNA: TGTGCCAGCAGCGAGGGACGGGAGTATGGCTACACCTTC

clone size: .
V gene: TRBV15
J gene: TRBJ2-6
D gene: .
CDR3 protein: CATSREGRPSGANVLTF
CDR3 DNA: TGTGCCACCAGCAGAGAGGGGCGGCCCTCTGGGGCCAACGTCCTGACTTTC

clone size: .
V gene: TRBV5-1
J gene: TRBJ2-5
D gene: .
CDR3 protein: CASSLAGAETQYF
CDR3 DNA: TGCGCCAGCAGCTTGGCAGGGGCCGAGACCCAGTACTTC

clone size: once
V gene: TRBV5-1
J gene: TRBJ1-6
D gene: .
CDR3 protein: CASSLSGFDSPLHF
CDR3 DNA: TGCGCCAGCAGCTTATCAGGGTTCGATTCACCCCTCCACTTT

clone size: .
V gene: TRBV11-2
J gene: TRBJ1-1
D gene: TRBD1
CDR3 protein: CASSNTDRVNTEAFF
CDR3 DNA: TGTGCCAGCAGCAATACCGACAGGGTAAACACTGAAGCTTTCTTT

clone size: .
V gene: TRBV5-6
J gene: TRBJ2-5
D gene: TRBD2
CDR3 protein: CASSFGGGIQETQYF
CDR3 DNA: TGTGCCAGCAGCTTTGGCGGGGGGATCCAAGAGACCCAGTACTTC

clone size: .
V gene: TRBV5-1
J gene: TRBJ2-7
D gene: TRBD1
CDR3 protein: CASSLNRGLEQYF
CDR3 DNA: TGCGCCAGCAGCTTGAACAGGGGGCTTGAGCAGTACTTC

clone size: .
V gene: TRBV6-1
J gene: TRBJ2-1
D gene: TRBD2
CDR3 protein: CASSKAGGSYNEQFF
CDR3 DNA: TGTGCCAGCAGTAAAGCGGGGGGATCCTACAATGAGCAGTTCTTC

clone size: .
V gene: TRBV11-2
J gene: TRBJ1-1
D gene: .
CDR3 protein: CASSPLGGKRTEAFF
CDR3 DNA: TGTGCCAGCAGCCCGTTGGGCGGGAAGAGAACTGAAGCTTTCTTT

clone size: .
V gene: TRBV13
J gene: TRBJ1-1
D gene: .
CDR3 protein: CASSLRSGFTEAFF
CDR3 DNA: TGTGCCAGCAGCTTAAGGTCAGGGTTCACTGAAGCTTTCTTT

clone size: few
V gene: TRBV7-2
J gene: TRBJ1-6
D gene: .
CDR3 protein: CASLAASSYNSPLHF
CDR3 DNA: TGTGCCAGCCTCGCGGCGAGCTCCTATAATTCACCCCTCCACTTT

clone size: .
V gene: TRBV6-5
J gene: TRBJ1-6
D gene: TRBD1
CDR3 protein: CASSIDRVSLHF
CDR3 DNA: TGTGCCAGCAGCATAGACAGGGTCTCCCTCCACTTT

clone size: once
V gene: TRBV2
J gene: TRBJ1-6
D gene: TRBD1
CDR3 protein: CASSDQGADGSPLHF
CDR3 DNA: TGTGCCAGCAGCGATCAGGGGGCTGATGGTTCACCCCTCCACTTT

clone size: .
V gene: TRBV6-1
J gene: TRBJ2-2
D gene: .
CDR3 protein: CASTQDRPSGELFF
CDR3 DNA: TGTGCCAGCACACAGGATCGGCCCAGCGGGGAGCTGTTTTTT

clone size: once
V gene: TRBV7-2
J gene: TRBJ1-2
D gene: .
CDR3 protein: CASSLAPLYGYTF
CDR3 DNA: TGTGCCAGCAGCTTAGCCCCGTTATATGGCTACACCTTC

clone size: few
V gene: TRBV7-9
J gene: TRBJ2-1
D gene: .
CDR3 protein: CASSPLGGVNEQFF
CDR3 DNA: TGTGCCAGCAGCCCCCTTGGAGGGGTCAATGAGCAGTTCTTC

clone size: .
V gene: TRBV7-2
J gene: TRBJ1-2
D gene: TRBD1
CDR3 protein: CASSSVTGSYGYTF
CDR3 DNA: TGTGCCAGCAGCTCCGTGACAGGGTCCTATGGCTACACCTTC

clone size: .
V gene: TRBV5-1
J gene: TRBJ1-1
D gene: .
CDR3 protein: CASSYNTGSPEAFF
CDR3 DNA: TGCGCCAGCAGTTATAATACCGGGAGTCCTGAAGCTTTCTTT

clone size: .
V gene: TRBV18
J gene: TRBJ1-4
D gene: .
CDR3 protein: CASSPSRVSNEKLFF
CDR3 DNA: TGTGCCAGCTCACCATCCCGGGTATCTAATGAAAAACTGTTTTTT

clone size: .
V gene: TRBV7-9
J gene: TRBJ2-7
D gene: TRBD1
CDR3 protein: CASSLITGGSYEQYF
CDR3 DNA: TGTGCCAGCAGCTTGATCACAGGGGGCTCCTACGAGCAGTACTTC

clone size: .
V gene: TRBV5-4
J gene: TRBJ1-2
D gene: .
CDR3 protein: CASSYLYGYTF
CDR3 DNA: TGTGCCAGCAGCTATCTGTATGGCTACACCTTC

clone size: .
V gene: TRBV4-2
J gene: TRBJ2-5
D gene: .
CDR3 protein: CASSQGVRETQYF
CDR3 DNA: TGTGCCAGCAGCCAAGGCGTCCGAGAGACCCAGTACTTC

clone size: .
V gene: TRBV29-1
J gene: TRBJ1-1
D gene: .
CDR3 protein: CSAARGNTEAFF
CDR3 DNA: TGCAGCGCCGCTCGGGGGAACACTGAAGCTTTCTTT

clone size: .
V gene: TRBV4-1
J gene: TRBJ1-1
D gene: .
CDR3 protein: CASSQDRSRYTEAFF
CDR3 DNA: TGCGCCAGCAGCCAAGACCGGAGCAGATACACTGAAGCTTTCTTT

clone size: .
V gene: TRBV2
J gene: TRBJ1-2
D gene: TRBD1
CDR3 protein: CASSARQGSSGYTF
CDR3 DNA: TGTGCCAGCAGTGCGAGACAGGGGAGCTCTGGCTACACCTTC

clone size: .
V gene: TRBV12-2
J gene: TRBJ1-5
D gene: .
CDR3 protein: CASRFWDGRDQPQHF
CDR3 DNA: TGTGCAAGTCGCTTCTGGGACGGGCGGGACCAGCCCCAGCATTTT

clone size: .
V gene: TRBV15
J gene: TRBJ1-1
D gene: .
CDR3 protein: CATSRGGLNTEAFF
CDR3 DNA: TGTGCCACCAGCAGAGGGGGCTTGAACACTGAAGCTTTCTTT

clone size: .
V gene: TRBV5-8
J gene: TRBJ2-2
D gene: .
CDR3 protein: CASSLGHFANTGELFF
CDR3 DNA: TGTGCCAGCAGCCTCGGACACTTCGCGAACACCGGGGAGCTGTTTTTT

clone size: .
V gene: TRBV6-5
J gene: TRBJ2-7
D gene: TRBD1
CDR3 protein: CASSYRGQGKVYEQYF
CDR3 DNA: TGTGCCAGCAGTTACCGCGGACAGGGAAAAGTTTACGAGCAGTACTTC

clone size: .
V gene: TRBV23-1
J gene: TRBJ1-6
D gene: .
CDR3 protein: CASRVQSRRGSPLHF
CDR3 DNA: TGCGCCAGCAGGGTGCAGTCGCGCCGGGGTTCACCCCTCCACTTT

clone size: once
V gene: TRBV28
J gene: TRBJ2-7
D gene: .
CDR3 protein: CASSYRDPTYEQYF
CDR3 DNA: TGTGCCAGCAGTTACAGGGACCCCACCTACGAGCAGTACTTC

clone size: .
V gene: TRBV19
J gene: TRBJ2-3
D gene: TRBD2
CDR3 protein: CASREGGRPDTQYF
CDR3 DNA: TGTGCCAGTAGGGAGGGAGGGAGACCAGATACGCAGTATTTT

clone size: .
V gene: TRBV2
J gene: TRBJ2-4
D gene: .
CDR3 protein: CASSTEAKNIQYF
CDR3 DNA: TGTGCCAGCAGTACAGAGGCCAAAAACATTCAGTACTTC

clone size: .
V gene: TRBV11-2
J gene: TRBJ2-2
D gene: TRBD1
CDR3 protein: CASSLRTGEGLTGELFF
CDR3 DNA: TGTGCCAGCAGCTTACGGACAGGGGAAGGTCTTACCGGGGAGCTGTTTTTT

clone size: once
V gene: TRBV5-1
J gene: TRBJ2-5
D gene: TRBD1
CDR3 protein: CASSSGDRGQETQYF
CDR3 DNA: TGCGCCAGCAGCTCCGGGGACAGGGGGCAAGAGACCCAGTACTTC

clone size: .
V gene: TRBV6-1
J gene: TRBJ1-5
D gene: .
CDR3 protein: CASSPEPQGTQPQHF
CDR3 DNA: TGTGCCAGCAGTCCAGAACCTCAGGGGACCCAGCCCCAGCATTTT

clone size: .
V gene: TRBV5-5
J gene: TRBJ2-5
D gene: .
CDR3 protein: CASSWVWTVQETQYF
CDR3 DNA: TGTGCCAGCAGCTGGGTCTGGACAGTCCAAGAGACCCAGTACTTC

clone size: .
V gene: TRBV25-1
J gene: TRBJ1-1
D gene: .
CDR3 protein: CASSAIPGTEAFF
CDR3 DNA: TGTGCCAGCAGTGCCATCCCAGGGACTGAAGCTTTCTTT

clone size: once
V gene: TRBV28
J gene: TRBJ2-7
D gene: TRBD1
CDR3 protein: CATHPQGASYEQYF
CDR3 DNA: TGTGCCACCCACCCTCAGGGGGCTTCTTACGAGCAGTACTTC

clone size: .
V gene: TRBV2
J gene: TRBJ2-1
D gene: .
CDR3 protein: CASIPRQFGMGNEQFF
CDR3 DNA: TGTGCCAGCATCCCTAGACAGTTCGGAATGGGTAATGAGCAGTTCTTC

clone size: .
V gene: TRBV2
J gene: TRBJ1-2
D gene: .
CDR3 protein: CASSLLTTFGERGYTF
CDR3 DNA: TGTGCCAGCAGTCTCCTTACGACTTTTGGGGAGAGAGGCTACACCTTC

clone size: .
V gene: TRBV28
J gene: TRBJ1-2
D gene: .
CDR3 protein: CASKTGLDGYTF
CDR3 DNA: TGTGCCAGCAAAACAGGGCTCGATGGCTACACCTTC

clone size: .
V gene: TRBV5-1
J gene: TRBJ2-7
D gene: .
CDR3 protein: CASSLSTGAYEQYF
CDR3 DNA: TGCGCCAGCAGCTTGTCAACGGGGGCCTACGAGCAGTACTTC

clone size: .
V gene: TRBV30
J gene: TRBJ1-2
D gene: .
CDR3 protein: CAWRAGQRYGYTF
CDR3 DNA: TGTGCCTGGAGGGCCGGACAGCGTTATGGCTACACCTTC

clone size: .
V gene: TRBV7-2
J gene: TRBJ2-7
D gene: .
CDR3 protein: CASSRRGGTYEQYF
CDR3 DNA: TGTGCCAGCAGTCGGAGGGGGGGGACCTACGAGCAGTACTTC

clone size: .
V gene: TRBV6-5
J gene: TRBJ1-2
D gene: .
CDR3 protein: CASTLTGLSGYTF
CDR3 DNA: TGTGCCAGCACCCTCACAGGCCTGTCTGGCTACACCTTC

clone size: .
V gene: TRBV27
J gene: TRBJ1-4
D gene: TRBD1
CDR3 protein: CASSRDRGHEKLFF
CDR3 DNA: TGTGCCAGCAGCCGAGACAGGGGGCACGAAAAACTGTTTTTT

clone size: once
V gene: TRBV7-6
J gene: TRBJ1-6
D gene: .
CDR3 protein: CASSLRGHAADSPLHF
CDR3 DNA: TGTGCCAGCAGCTTACGCGGACATGCGGCGGATTCACCCCTCCACTTT

clone size: .
V gene: TRBV7-9
J gene: TRBJ1-3
D gene: .
CDR3 protein: CASSIQGMGSGNTIYF
CDR3 DNA: TGTGCCAGCAGCATACAGGGAATGGGCTCTGGAAACACCATATATTTT

clone size: .
V gene: TRBV27
J gene: TRBJ2-3
D gene: .
CDR3 protein: CASSLKDPGDYTQYF
CDR3 DNA: TGTGCCAGCAGTTTAAAGGATCCGGGAGATTATACGCAGTATTTT

clone size: .
V gene: TRBV6-5
J gene: TRBJ1-5
D gene: .
CDR3 protein: CASKQDYSNQPQHF
CDR3 DNA: TGTGCCAGCAAACAGGACTATAGCAATCAGCCCCAGCATTTT

clone size: .
V gene: TRBV14
J gene: TRBJ1-5
D gene: .
CDR3 protein: CASSQSSNQPQHF
CDR3 DNA: TGTGCCAGCAGCCAGAGTAGCAATCAGCCCCAGCATTTT